The 12 T cell receptor beta chains presented below share a single source sample, sequenced in a study of shared clonotypes between healthy human individuals. This table comes from immunoSEQ multiplex PCR, and its TCRdb copy is limited to in-frame clones, with some not included. The data contain about 2 million clones, approximately 94% of them singletons. Naive CD8 cells were CD45RO-negative, positively selected for CCR7, excluding terminally differentiated effector memory CD45RA+ cells. The sequenced sample was naive CD8+ T cells sorted from blood. The receptors here all came from a man younger than 30 in good health.

This rearrangement joins TRBV6-5 to TRBJ2-7; 10 nucleotides align to TRBD2. Germline V gene sequence: CDR1 MNHEY, CDR2 SVGAGI. The CDR3 extends over 14 amino acids. V gave up 6 bases and J gave up 7 bases; unmatched junction bases: 9. CDR3 DNA sequence: TGTGCCAGCAGCGCTAGCGGGGGTTCTCGAGAGCAGTACTTC. Amino acid sequence: CASSASGGSREQYF.

The count of this clone is one. This rearrangement joins TRBV27 to TRBJ2-7, with D maybe TRBD1 (5 bases). Germline V lookup: CDR1 MNHEY, CDR2 SMNVEV (reference sequence). The CDR3 is 16 residues long. V was cut by 5 bases and J by 1 base, with 18 bases left in between. In DNA form, the CDR3 reads TGTGCCAGCAGTACCCTCAGGGTCCAAGGATCCTACGAGCAGTACTTC. It is translated as CASSTLRVQGSYEQYF.

This CDR3 reads CASSLLGAGTSLHEQYF. The CDR3 DNA sequence: TGTGCCAGCAGTTTATTAGGGGCCGGGACTAGCCTGCACGAGCAGTACTTC. This rearrangement joins TRBV27 to TRBJ2-7, with 9 bases identical to TRBD2. In germline, CDR1 is MNHEY, CDR2 SMNVEV (reference sequence). Trimming took 1 base from V and 5 from J; bases not matched to a gene: 12. The CDR3 has 17 residues.

The chain combines TRBV5-6 with TRBJ1-1; D remains ambiguous. Germline-derived CDR1 and CDR2 are SGHDT and YYEEEE. Trimming took 0 bases from V and 1 from J, leaving 7 bases between them. This CDR3 is 14 amino acids long. In DNA form, the CDR3 reads TGTGCCAGCAGCTTGGGAGGGTCGAACACTGAAGCTTTCTTT. The encoded protein is CASSLGGSNTEAFF.

The genes are TRBV19 and TRBJ2-3; D remains ambiguous. Germline lookup yields CDR1 LNHDA and CDR2 SQIVND (reference sequence). The ends were cut back, 6 bases at V and 6 bases at J, with 13 bases in the middle. The CDR3 covers 13 residues. This CDR3 is CASSNYDGDTQYF. As DNA, the CDR3 is TGTGCCAGTAGCAATTACGACGGGGATACGCAGTATTTT.

A note on this clone: With a much larger clone just one base away, this may be a read error. The same CDR3 can be traced to other DNA sequences in this sample. The chain recombines TRBV2 with TRBJ2-7, with D possibly called TRBD1 or TRBD2 (5 bases each). Trimming took 2 bases from V and 5 from J, leaving 7 bases between them. Germline V lookup: CDR1 SNHLY, CDR2 FYNNEI. The CDR3 extends over 12 amino acids. This CDR3 is CASSELGDEQYF. The CDR3 DNA reads as TGTGCCAGCAGTGAATTGGGGGACGAGCAGTACTTC.

The gene calls are TRBV4-3 and TRBJ2-2; D is perhaps TRBD1 (6 bases). This CDR3 contains 17 residues. CDR1 and CDR2 (germline): LGHNA, YSLEER. Trimming cost V 0 bases and J 5 bases, with 16 bases left between them. The CDR3 coding sequence is TGCGCCAGCAGCCAAGAGGGCCCCGGGACACTGACCGGGGAGCTGTTTTTT. Its translation: CASSQEGPGTLTGELFF.

The rearrangement joins TRBV2 to TRBJ2-1; 10 bases are shared with TRBD2. V dropped 6 bases and J dropped 3; count of bases not matched to a gene: 5. The length of the CDR3 is 15 residues. From germline, CDR1 is SNHLY and CDR2 FYNNEI. CDR3 protein: CASSFPSGSYNEQFF. In DNA form, the CDR3 reads TGTGCCAGCAGCTTCCCTAGCGGGAGCTACAATGAGCAGTTCTTC.

The V call is TRBV6-6, the J call TRBJ2-2; possibly TRBD2 for D (6 bases). V lost 8 bases and J 0 bases, leaving 10 bases between the germline ends. The germline V gene has CDR1 MNHNY and CDR2 SVGAGI (reference sequence). CDR3 length equals 14 residues. As DNA, the CDR3 is TGTGCCAGCTCGGGACTCCCGAACACCGGGGAGCTGTTTTTT. It yields the protein CASSGLPNTGELFF.

This chain joins TRBV11-2 and TRBJ1-1, with D tentatively TRBD1 (6 bases). The CDR3 is 13 amino acids. Trimming stripped 8 bases from V and 4 bases from J, with 14 bases between. Germline V gives CDR1 SGHAT, CDR2 FQNNGV. CDR3 loop: CASYGQGITEAFF. The CDR3 region has the DNA TGTGCCAGCTACGGCCAGGGGATCACTGAAGCTTTCTTT.

The gene calls are TRBV4-1 and TRBJ1-2, with D unresolved. CDR3 length: 14 residues. Germline CDR1 and CDR2: MGHRA and YSYEKL. V was pared by 3 bases and J by 4 bases, with 12 bases between. The CDR3 DNA is TGCGCCAGCAGCCAGGGTTCGGAGTTCTATGGCTACACCTTC. This codes for CASSQGSEFYGYTF.

V gene TRBV27 combines with J gene TRBJ2-7; 10 nucleotides align to TRBD1. The germline gives CDR1 MNHEY, CDR2 SMNVEV (reference sequence). Unmatched junction bases numbered 7, after V lost 1 base and J lost 1 base. The CDR3 runs to 17 residues. The CDR3 here is CASSLYPGTGDSYEQYF. In DNA, the CDR3 is TGTGCCAGCAGTTTATATCCCGGGACAGGGGATTCCTACGAGCAGTACTTC.